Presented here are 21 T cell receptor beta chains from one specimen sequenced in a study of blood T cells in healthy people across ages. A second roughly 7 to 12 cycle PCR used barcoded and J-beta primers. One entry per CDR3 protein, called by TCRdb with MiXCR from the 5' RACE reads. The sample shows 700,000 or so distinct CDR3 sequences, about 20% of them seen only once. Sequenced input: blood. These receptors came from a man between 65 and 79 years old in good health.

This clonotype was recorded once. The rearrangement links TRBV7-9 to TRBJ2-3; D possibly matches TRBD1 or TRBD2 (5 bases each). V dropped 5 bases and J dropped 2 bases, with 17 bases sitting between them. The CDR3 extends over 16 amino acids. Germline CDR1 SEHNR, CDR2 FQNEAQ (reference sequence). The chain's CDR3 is CASSDSPGQDTDTQYF. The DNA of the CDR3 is TGTGCCAGCAGCGACAGTCCGGGGCAGGACACAGATACGCAGTATTTT.

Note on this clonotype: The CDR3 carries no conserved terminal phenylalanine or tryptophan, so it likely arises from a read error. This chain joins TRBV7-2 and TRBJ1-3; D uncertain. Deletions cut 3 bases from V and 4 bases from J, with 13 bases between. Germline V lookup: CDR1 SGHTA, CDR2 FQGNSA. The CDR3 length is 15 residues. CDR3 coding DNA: TGTGCCAGCAGCTTCAGTTTCGTCTCCGGAAACACCATATATTCT. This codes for CASSFSFVSGNTIYS.

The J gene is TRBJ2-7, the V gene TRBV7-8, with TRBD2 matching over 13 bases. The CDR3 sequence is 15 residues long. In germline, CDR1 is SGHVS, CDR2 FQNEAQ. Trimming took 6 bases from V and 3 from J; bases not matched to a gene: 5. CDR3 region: CASRAGTSGDYEQYV. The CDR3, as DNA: TGTGCCAGCAGGGCCGGGACTAGCGGGGACTACGAGCAGTACGTC.

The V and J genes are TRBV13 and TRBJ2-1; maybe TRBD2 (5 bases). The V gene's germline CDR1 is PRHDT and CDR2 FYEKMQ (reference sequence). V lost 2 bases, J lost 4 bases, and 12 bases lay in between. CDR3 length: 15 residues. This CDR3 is CASSLLLTGYNEQFF. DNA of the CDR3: TGTGCCAGCAGCTTACTTCTAACGGGGTACAATGAGCAGTTCTTC. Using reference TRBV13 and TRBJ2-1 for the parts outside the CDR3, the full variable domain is AAGVIQSPRHLIKEKRETATLKCYPIPRHDTVYWYQQGPGQDPQFLISFYEKMQSDKGSIPDRFSAQQFSDYHSELNMSSLELGDSALYFCASSLLLTGYNEQFFGPGTRLTVL.

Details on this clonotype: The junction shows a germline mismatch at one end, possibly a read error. The chain's CDR3 is CASSYDRAVDVAF. CDR3 DNA: TGTGCCAGCAGCTACGACAGGGCCGTCGACGTTGCCTTC. The V and J genes are TRBV3-1 and TRBJ2-7; 7 bases line up with TRBD1. CDR1 is LGHDT, CDR2 YNNKEL, per germline (reference sequence). The CDR3 covers 13 residues.

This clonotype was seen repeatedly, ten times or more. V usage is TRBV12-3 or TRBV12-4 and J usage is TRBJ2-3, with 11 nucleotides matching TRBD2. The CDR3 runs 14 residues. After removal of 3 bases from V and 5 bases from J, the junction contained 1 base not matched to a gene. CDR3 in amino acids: CASSLGTSGDTQYF. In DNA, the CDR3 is TGTGCCAGCAGTTTGGGGACTAGCGGAGATACGCAGTATTTT.

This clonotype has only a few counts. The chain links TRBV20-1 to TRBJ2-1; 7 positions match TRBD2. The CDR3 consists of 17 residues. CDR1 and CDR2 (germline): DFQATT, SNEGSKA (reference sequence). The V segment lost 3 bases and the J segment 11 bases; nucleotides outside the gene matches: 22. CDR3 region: CSASPRPTSARTQKQFF. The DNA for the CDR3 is TGCAGTGCTAGTCCCCGTCCCACTAGCGCCCGAACCCAGAAGCAGTTCTTC.

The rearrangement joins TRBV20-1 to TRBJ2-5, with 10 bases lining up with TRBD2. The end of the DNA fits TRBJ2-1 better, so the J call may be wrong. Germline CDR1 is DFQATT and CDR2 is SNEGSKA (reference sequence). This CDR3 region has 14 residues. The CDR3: CSASLAGGSNEQFF. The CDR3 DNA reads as TGCAGTGCTAGCTTAGCGGGGGGATCCAATGAGCAGTTCTTC.

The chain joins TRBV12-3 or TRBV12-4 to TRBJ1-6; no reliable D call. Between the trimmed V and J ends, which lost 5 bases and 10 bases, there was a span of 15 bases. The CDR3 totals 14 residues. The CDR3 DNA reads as TGTGCCAGCAGTACACTTTTTGGCAACTCACCCCTCCACTTT. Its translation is CASSTLFGNSPLHF.

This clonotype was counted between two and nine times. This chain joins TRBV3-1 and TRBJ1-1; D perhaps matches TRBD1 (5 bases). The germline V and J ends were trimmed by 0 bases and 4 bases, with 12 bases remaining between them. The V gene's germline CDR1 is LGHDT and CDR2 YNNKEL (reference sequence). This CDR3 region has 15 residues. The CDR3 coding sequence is TGTGCCAGCAGCCAAGAGTGGCAGGGTACCACTGAAGCTTTCTTT. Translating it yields CASSQEWQGTTEAFF.

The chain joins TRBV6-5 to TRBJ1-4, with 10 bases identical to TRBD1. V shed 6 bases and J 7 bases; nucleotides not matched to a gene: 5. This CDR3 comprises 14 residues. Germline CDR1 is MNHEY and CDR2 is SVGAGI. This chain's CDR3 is CASRMTGGIEKLFF. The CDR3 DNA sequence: TGTGCCAGCAGGATGACAGGGGGCATTGAAAAACTGTTTTTT.

CDR3 nucleotide sequence: TGTGCCACCAGTGATGGAGGCTGGGCCTACAATGAGCAGTTCTTC. Amino acids: CATSDGGWAYNEQFF. This rearrangement joins TRBV24-1 to TRBJ2-1, with D maybe TRBD2 (5 bases). The CDR3 is 15 residues long. V was cut by 3 bases and J by 2 bases, with 10 bases left in between. CDR1 is KGHDR, CDR2 SFDVKD, per germline.

The CDR3 is CASSFGGRRYF. The CDR3, as DNA: TGTGCCAGCAGTTTTGGAGGGCGGAGGTACTTC. The rearrangement joins TRBV28 to TRBJ2-4; possible D gene TRBD2, 6 bases. The CDR3 length is 11 residues. Between the trimmed V and J ends, which lost 3 bases and 15 bases, there was a span of 12 bases. Germline CDR1 reads MDHEN; CDR2 reads SYDVKM.

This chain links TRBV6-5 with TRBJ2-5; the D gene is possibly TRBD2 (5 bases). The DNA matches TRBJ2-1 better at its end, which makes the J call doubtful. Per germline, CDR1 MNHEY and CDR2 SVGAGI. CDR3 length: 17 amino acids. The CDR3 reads CASSYPMGSSPNNEQFF. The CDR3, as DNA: TGTGCCAGCAGTTACCCGATGGGGAGTTCCCCCAACAATGAGCAGTTCTTC.

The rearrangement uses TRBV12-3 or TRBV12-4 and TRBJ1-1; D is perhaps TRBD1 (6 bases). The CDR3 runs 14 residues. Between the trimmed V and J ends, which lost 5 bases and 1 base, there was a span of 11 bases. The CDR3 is CASSATGRNTEAFF. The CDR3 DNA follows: TGTGCCAGCAGTGCCACAGGGAGGAACACTGAAGCTTTCTTT.

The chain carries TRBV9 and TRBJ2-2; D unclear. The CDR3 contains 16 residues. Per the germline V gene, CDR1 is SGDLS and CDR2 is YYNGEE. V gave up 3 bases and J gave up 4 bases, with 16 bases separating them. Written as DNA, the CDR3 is TGTGCCAGCAGCGCCCAAGGACGGACGGGCACCGGGGAGCTGTTTTTT. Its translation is CASSAQGRTGTGELFF.

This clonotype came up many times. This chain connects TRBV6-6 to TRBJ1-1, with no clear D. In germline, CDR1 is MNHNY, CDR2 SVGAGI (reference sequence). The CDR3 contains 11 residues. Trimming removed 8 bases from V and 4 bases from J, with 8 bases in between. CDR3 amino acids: CASRGGTEAFF. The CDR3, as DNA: TGTGCCAGCCGGGGAGGCACTGAAGCTTTCTTT.

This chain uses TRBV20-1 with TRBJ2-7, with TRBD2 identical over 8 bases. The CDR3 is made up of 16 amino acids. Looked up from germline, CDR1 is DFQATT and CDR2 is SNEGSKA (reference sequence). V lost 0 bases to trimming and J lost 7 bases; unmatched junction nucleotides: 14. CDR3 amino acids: CSARDPTSGRGGEQYF. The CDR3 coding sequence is TGCAGTGCTAGAGATCCCACAAGCGGGCGCGGGGGGGAGCAGTACTTC.

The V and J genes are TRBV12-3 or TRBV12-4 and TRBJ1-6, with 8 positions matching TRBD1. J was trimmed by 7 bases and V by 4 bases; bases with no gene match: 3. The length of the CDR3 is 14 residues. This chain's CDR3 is CASSWGQENSPLHF. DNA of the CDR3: TGTGCCAGCAGTTGGGGACAGGAGAATTCACCCCTCCACTTT.

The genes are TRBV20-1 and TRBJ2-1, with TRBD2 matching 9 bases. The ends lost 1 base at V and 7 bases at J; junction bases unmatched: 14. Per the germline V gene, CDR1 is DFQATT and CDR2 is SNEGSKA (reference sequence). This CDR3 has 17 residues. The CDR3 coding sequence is TGCAGTGCTAGAGCCTTTATAGCGGGAGTGTTAAGTAATGAGCAGTTCTTC. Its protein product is CSARAFIAGVLSNEQFF.

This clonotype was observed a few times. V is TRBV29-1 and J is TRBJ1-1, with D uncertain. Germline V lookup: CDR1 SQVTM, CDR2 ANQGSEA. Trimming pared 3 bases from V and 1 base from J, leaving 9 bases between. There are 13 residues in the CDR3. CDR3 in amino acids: CSVEGNQNTEAFF. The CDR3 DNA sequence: TGCAGCGTTGAGGGCAACCAGAACACTGAAGCTTTCTTT.